Listed here is a single T cell receptor (beta chain). Its specific antigen is unknown. Base qualities are not provided; no much larger clone lies one nucleotide away. Using the deep immunoSEQ assay, TCR CDR3 regions were amplified from genomic DNA by multiplex PCR. Extracted genomic DNA from each cell subset was spread evenly across all wells of several immunoSEQ 96-well plates, with each plate serving as a replicate. For sorted subsets, approximately 210 ng genomic DNA, equal to tens of thousands of T cell genomes, was loaded into each replicate PCR. Purified libraries were quantified with a Qubit 3.0 fluorometer, sized on a Bioanalyzer 2100, and re-quantified with the KAPA Library Quantification kit. A separate single-read 150-cycle Illumina NextSeq 550 flow cell was used to sequence each immunoSEQ 96-well plate. As for the authors' bioinformatics: Because only junctional sequences without quality scores were contained in the immunoSEQ output, filtering matching that applied to full-length reads could not be performed. To assign V/J genes and CDR3, sequences were annotated against IMGT germline references using PyIR, a Python wrapper for IgBLAST v1.9. Reads with weak V/J assignments (E-value above 1e-6), missing CDR3, stop codons, out-of-frame junctions, or ambiguous translated residues were removed. V3J clonotypes were defined by identical inferred V gene, J gene, and CDR3 amino acid sequence. Percentage overlap between repertoires was computed as shared unique clonotypes divided by the size of the smaller repertoire. Richness of each repertoire was evaluated using RTK rarefaction, the Chao1 estimator, and Recon v2.1 estimates of unobserved clonotypes. OLGA was used to compute generation probabilities for all TCRbeta clonotypes that the gDNA method yielded from a handful of donors. Drawn from immuneACCESS, this table holds only the in-frame rearrangements with V and J called that TCRdb kept. Clones are partly lost; checked studies trace under half to an unresolved V gene and leave the rest unexplained. The V and J calls and clone size were taken over from that table, and D and trimming were inferred from the DNA. The table for this sample lists 660,000 or so clones; around 96% of them were counted only once. Around 0.1% of the sample goes to the ten largest clones.

CD8 naive samples consisted of CD45RO-negative cells that were positively selected for CCR7, yielding a CD45RA+CCR7+ population without TemRA cells. The donors were healthy, HIV-negative adults who had no recently reported acute infections or vaccinations. Every donor was a Caucasian adult residing in Nashville, Tennessee, USA. After blood collection by leukapheresis, PBMCs were isolated using Ficoll-Histopaque density gradient centrifugation and then cryopreserved in the vapor phase of liquid nitrogen. Analytical flow cytometry was used to check the purity and quantity of every magnetically sorted T cell population. Genomic DNA was isolated from each sorted fraction and quantified by UV absorbance on a Nanodrop 2000c. The CDR3 runs 13 residues from the cysteine to the phenylalanine. Only the CDR3 portion is preserved as DNA: 39 bases, with reading frame beginning at the first base. CDR1 and CDR2 were assigned from the germline V gene as SGHNT and YENEEA. Cut back by 0 bases and 7 bases, the V and J ends lie 9 bases apart.

These data belong to a study of shared clonotypes between healthy human individuals (dated by TCRdb to between 2020 and 2021). In terms of the full investigation: Three men and a couple of women, aged 18 to 49 years, made up the cohort. For each donor, CD4 naive and CD4 memory were each given three plates, CD8 naive was given two plates, and CD8 memory was given one plate. The study deeply sequenced blood TCR repertoires of roughly five healthy adults to estimate repertoire size and the extent of clonotype sharing between individuals. To increase sequencing depth and limit assay-specific biases, TCR repertoire library preparation and sequencing were carried out by different laboratories using diverse techniques. Per donor, leukapheresis produced somewhere between about 0.9 and 9 billion PBMCs. Paper-wide results and their limitations: Pairwise subsampling led to the expectation that sequencing depth would affect the degree of clonotype sharing among donors. Higher generation probabilities were observed for clonotypes shared by all four sorted-subset donors than for non-shared clonotypes. Across a few donors, roughly 5% of naive CD4, over 3% of naive CD8, 2.3% of memory CD4, and about 0.4% of memory CD8 clonotypes were shared. Sampling was restricted to blood, and TCR repertoires in tissues likely differ from the TCR repertoires found in blood. Incomplete sequencing was indicated by rarefaction of sorted-subset datasets, despite the large sequencing depth. Naive subsets generally had larger estimated clonotype richness than memory subsets did. The small number of donors limited the genetic and exposure-history diversity represented.

Sequenced sample: naive CD8+ T cells sorted from blood. Read against the paper, the sample's cell subset or site label means: CD45RA+CCR7+. The source of this sequence is a woman younger than 45 in good health. The V and J genes are TRBV11-3 and TRBJ1-1; confidence is insufficient to name the D gene. The DNA is as follows: TGTGCCAGCAGCTTAGACGGGCAAGTTGAAGCTTTCTTT. Protein translation: CASSLDGQVEAFF.